Listed below are T cell receptor beta chains from one sample, sequenced in a study of blood T cell repertoires in COVID-19. Produced via immunoSEQ multiplex PCR; TCRdb's table is partial and in-frame only. This sample yields 50,000 to 55,000 clones, of which around nine tenths are seen a single time; 3.5% to 4.5% belongs to the top ten. Sequenced sample: peripheral blood. The receptors shown here come from a man aged 45-65 years with acute or convalescent COVID-19. CDR3s include the opening cysteine and the closing phenylalanine or tryptophan. Fields, in order: V gene, J gene, CDR3 length, D gene, clone size, CDR3 DNA, CDR3 protein. The D gene is left open where the match is weak. Size is stated for part of the rows, as once, few or many counts, or as a class when the clone is expanded.

>TRBV12-3/TRBV12-4|TRBJ1-1|12|-|-
TGTGCCAGCACAAGGACAGCGGCTGAAGCTTTCTTT
CASTRTAAEAFF
>TRBV11-3|TRBJ2-1|17|TRBD2|-
TGTGCCAGCAGCTTACCCCTGACTAGCGGGAGAAGGAATGAGCAGTTCTTC
CASSLPLTSGRRNEQFF
>TRBV11-2|TRBJ2-2|14|TRBD2|once
TGTGCCAGCAGCTTATGGAGCGGGGCCGGGGAGCTGTTTTTT
CASSLWSGAGELFF
>TRBV19|TRBJ2-7|14|TRBD2|-
TGTGCCAGTACCGCCGGGACTAGTGATTCCGAGCAGTACTTC
CASTAGTSDSEQYF
>TRBV28|TRBJ2-5|16|-|-
TGTGCCAGCAGTTTGGGATCAGGGATACTCGAAGAGACCCAGTACTTC
CASSLGSGILEETQYF
>TRBV19|TRBJ2-1|13|TRBD1|-
TGTGCCAGTAATCCGAGGACAGGGGATGAGCAGTTCTTC
CASNPRTGDEQFF
>TRBV27|TRBJ2-1|18|-|once
TGTGCCAGCAGTTTAGTTTTGCGCGATTCGAGGGTAGTGAATGAGCAGTTCTTC
CASSLVLRDSRVVNEQFF
>TRBV19|TRBJ1-5|16|TRBD1|-
TGTGCCAGTAGTCCCCAGGGGGTTTACGGCAATCAGCCCCAGCATTTT
CASSPQGVYGNQPQHF
>TRBV11-3|TRBJ1-3|16|-|once
TGTGCCAGCAGCTTAGGGGGCGCCGGCTCTGGAAACACCATATATTTT
CASSLGGAGSGNTIYF
>TRBV11-1|TRBJ1-6|15|TRBD1|-
TGTGCCAGCAGCTTAGAGGACAGGGATAATTCACCCCTCCACTTT
CASSLEDRDNSPLHF
>TRBV11-2|TRBJ1-1|15|-|-
TGTGCCAGCAGCTCCTACCTACCAGGGAACACTGAAGCTTTCTTT
CASSSYLPGNTEAFF
>TRBV11-3|TRBJ2-3|15|TRBD2|-
TGTGCCAGCAGCTACGGACTAGCTAGCACAGATACGCAGTATTTT
CASSYGLASTDTQYF
>TRBV9|TRBJ1-2|14|-|-
TGTGCCAGCAGCGTAAATCAGGGAAACTATGGCTACACCTTC
CASSVNQGNYGYTF
>TRBV7-8|TRBJ1-6|12|-|-
TGTGCCAGCAGCTTAGACGGTTCACCCCTCCACTTT
CASSLDGSPLHF
>TRBV20-1|TRBJ1-2|10|-|-
TGCAGTGGCAGGTATGATGGCTACACCTTC
CSGRYDGYTF
>TRBV3-1/TRBV3-2|TRBJ2-1|16|TRBD2|-
TGTGCCAGCAGCCAAGGTAGCGGGGGGATTTACAATGAGCAGTTCTTC
CASSQGSGGIYNEQFF
>TRBV3-1/TRBV3-2|TRBJ1-4|16|TRBD1|-
TGTGCCAGCAGCCCCGGACAGGTTGCAACTAATGAAAAACTGTTTTTT
CASSPGQVATNEKLFF
>TRBV21-1|TRBJ2-1|15|-|-
TGTGCCAGCACCTTAGGTCAGGGGGCCTACAATGAGCAGTTCTTC
CASTLGQGAYNEQFF
>TRBV6-5|TRBJ2-7|15|-|-
TGTGCCAGCAGTGACTCAGGGACACCCTCCTACGAGCAGTACTTC
CASSDSGTPSYEQYF
>TRBV7-9|TRBJ2-1|16|-|-
TGTGCCAGCAGCTTAGTTGCGGCAAGCTCCTACAATGAGCAGTTCTTC
CASSLVAASSYNEQFF
>TRBV7-9|TRBJ2-5|15|-|-
TGTGCCAGCAGCTTACCGGACTCCTATACGGAGACCCAGTACTTC
CASSLPDSYTETQYF
>TRBV30|TRBJ2-1|13|-|-
TGTGCCTGGAATCAGTGGTCCTACAATGAGCAGTTCTTC
CAWNQWSYNEQFF
>TRBV10-3|TRBJ2-7|15|-|-
TGTGCCATCAGGGCCAGCGAAAAAATATCCTACGAGCAGTACTTC
CAIRASEKISYEQYF
>TRBV15|TRBJ2-1|17|-|once
TGTGCCACCAGCAGAGGCAACCAGGGGGGTTCCTACAATGAGCAGTTCTTC
CATSRGNQGGSYNEQFF
>TRBV28|TRBJ2-4|18|TRBD2|once
TGTGCCAGCAGTTTAGGGGGACTAGCGCTCCTTTCTAAAAACATTCAGTACTTC
CASSLGGLALLSKNIQYF
>TRBV12-3/TRBV12-4|TRBJ2-7|12|-|-
TGTGCCAGCAGTTTAGTTGCGGGAGAGCAGTACTTC
CASSLVAGEQYF
>TRBV29-1|TRBJ1-1|17|TRBD1|-
TGCAGCGTTGAAGACGAAAAGGGACAGGGGGTCCTCACTGAAGCTTTCTTT
CSVEDEKGQGVLTEAFF
>TRBV2|TRBJ1-2|13|-|-
TGTGCCAGCAGTGAAGAGGTAGGGGGTGGCTACACCTTC
CASSEEVGGGYTF
>TRBV5-1|TRBJ2-7|17|TRBD2|-
TGCGCCAGCAGCTTCAAACTTAGCGGGACTACCTCCTCCGAGCAGTACTTC
CASSFKLSGTTSSEQYF
>TRBV18|TRBJ1-1|13|-|few
TGTGCCAGCTCACCCATGACAGAATTTGAAGCTTTCTTT
CASSPMTEFEAFF
>TRBV7-9|TRBJ2-1|19|TRBD2|-
TGTGCCAGCAGCCTTCGGACTAGCGGGGGGTCTACAAGAGTGGATGAGCAGTTCTTC
CASSLRTSGGSTRVDEQFF
>TRBV5-8|TRBJ1-5|13|-|-
TGTGCCAGCAGCTTGGGTCCTCATCAGCCCCAGCATTTT
CASSLGPHQPQHF
>TRBV2|TRBJ1-2|11|-|-
TGTGCCAGCAGTGTCGAGTATGGCTACACCTTC
CASSVEYGYTF
>TRBV28|TRBJ2-2|14|-|-
TGTGCCAGCAGTTTAGGGCAGGGTACCGGGGAGCTGTTTTTT
CASSLGQGTGELFF
>TRBV10-3|TRBJ1-1|15|TRBD1|-
TGTGCCATCAGTGAGTCCGGACAGGGAAACACTGAAGCTTTCTTT
CAISESGQGNTEAFF
>TRBV6-5|TRBJ1-2|15|-|-
TGTGCCAGCAGCCCACTACAGGGCCTTAACTATGGCTACACCTTC
CASSPLQGLNYGYTF
>TRBV27|TRBJ2-7|14|TRBD1|-
TGTGCCAGCAGTCCAGGACAGGGCATCTACGAGCAGTACTTC
CASSPGQGIYEQYF
>TRBV5-1|TRBJ2-2|15|-|-
TGCGCCAGCAGCCTCTCCGGGACGAACACCGGGGAGCTGTTTTTT
CASSLSGTNTGELFF
>TRBV5-1|TRBJ1-1|16|-|-
TGCGCCAGCAGCTTGGTCGGGGATGGTTTGAACACTGAAGCTTTCTTT
CASSLVGDGLNTEAFF
>TRBV30|TRBJ1-1|12|TRBD1|-
TGTGCCTGGGCACGGGACAGGGTGGGAGCTTTCTTT
CAWARDRVGAFF
>TRBV7-8|TRBJ2-6|17|-|-
TGTGCCAGCAGCTTAGCCGTAGGGGTAACTGGGGCCAACGTCCTGACTTTC
CASSLAVGVTGANVLTF
>TRBV13|TRBJ2-7|14|-|-
TGTGCCAGCAGCTTATGGTCAGGGGGGTACGAGCAGTACTTC
CASSLWSGGYEQYF
>TRBV18|TRBJ1-1|14|-|-
TGTGCCAGCTCACCATGGGGCCGGGACACTGAAGCTTTCTTT
CASSPWGRDTEAFF
>TRBV28|TRBJ1-1|14|-|-
TGTGCCAGCAGTCCATACCAGATGAACACTGAAGCTTTCTTT
CASSPYQMNTEAFF
>TRBV19|TRBJ2-1|14|TRBD2|-
TGTGCCAGTAGTATGGTAGCGGGGTGGGATGAGCAGTTCTTC
CASSMVAGWDEQFF
>TRBV11-2|TRBJ2-2|13|-|-
TGTGCCAGCAGCTCATGGAGTGCCGGGGAGCTGTTTTTT
CASSSWSAGELFF
>TRBV7-9|TRBJ2-7|12|TRBD1|-
TGTGCCAGCAGCGGAGACAGGGACGAGCAGTACTTC
CASSGDRDEQYF
>TRBV19|TRBJ2-1|15|TRBD2|-
TGTGCCAGTAGTTCAGGAACTAGCGGGCGAGCAGAGCAGTTCTTC
CASSSGTSGRAEQFF
>TRBV12-3/TRBV12-4|TRBJ1-3|12|-|-
TGTGCCAGCAGGCCACAGGGAAACACCATATATTTT
CASRPQGNTIYF
>TRBV7-9|TRBJ1-2|16|TRBD1|-
TGTGCCAGCAGCCCCGTCCCACAGGGACAGGGTTATGGCTACACCTTC
CASSPVPQGQGYGYTF
>TRBV9|TRBJ2-7|15|-|-
TGTGCCAGCAGCGTAGCTACGCTGGGGGGAGACGAGCAGTACTTC
CASSVATLGGDEQYF
>TRBV14|TRBJ2-2|13|-|-
TGTGCCAGCAGCCAAGTGAGCGGGTGGGAGCTGTTTTTT
CASSQVSGWELFF
>TRBV30|TRBJ2-2|15|TRBD2|-
TGTGCCTGGAGTACGGCGGGAGGGCCGGCCGGGGAGCTGTTTTTT
CAWSTAGGPAGELFF
>TRBV29-1|TRBJ2-7|16|TRBD2|-
TGCAGCGTCCAGGGGGGAGCTAGCGGGAGCGCCTACGAGCAGTACTTC
CSVQGGASGSAYEQYF
>TRBV2|TRBJ2-2|15|TRBD2|few
TGTGCCAGCAGCGAGGGGCGGAGCGGGGCTGGGGAGCTGTTTTTT
CASSEGRSGAGELFF
>TRBV7-9|TRBJ1-1|12|-|once
TGTGCCAGCAGCTTAGGGGCCACTGAAGCTTTCTTT
CASSLGATEAFF
>TRBV7-3|TRBJ2-1|15|-|-
TGTGCCAGCAGCTTCGGTAGCGGAGTCTACAATGAGCAGTTCTTC
CASSFGSGVYNEQFF
>TRBV7-9|TRBJ1-6|12|-|-
TGTGCCAGCAGTTTCCTCGATTCACCCCTCCACTTT
CASSFLDSPLHF
>TRBV4-1|TRBJ2-1|15|-|-
TGCGCCAGCAGCCAAGGCTACGCGAGTACCAATGAGCAGTTCTTC
CASSQGYASTNEQFF
>TRBV2|TRBJ1-2|14|-|-
TGTGCCAGCAGTGAAGTCCAGGGATTGGGTGGCTACACCTTC
CASSEVQGLGGYTF